This T cell receptor (beta chain) was captured in a study of cytomegalovirus exposure and HLA in healthy donors. In the study overall: Ancestry clustering placed 81% of approximately 420 genotyped donors in the Caucasian-associated cluster.

In regard to this clone: No antigen is known for it. The sample contains more than one DNA sequence encoding this CDR3.

Primers: 60 Vbeta forward and 13 Jbeta reverse. Data came from immunoSEQ multiplex PCR; TCRdb stores just in-frame clones and leaves some out. Here the sample spans around 190,000 clones, 80% to 90% being singletons. With V trimmed by 4 bases and J by 5 bases, 11 bases remained unmatched. This CDR3 spans 16 amino acids. Looked up from germline, CDR1 is SGDLS and CDR2 is YYNGEE. Points from the study as a whole: Several top significant clusters appeared, in a later analysis, to be linked to common viral pathogens. A later analysis linked a missense variant in DCLRE1C to the trimming of TCR beta V and J genes. Immune exposure data for these donors was limited to CMV serostatus.

Sample: PBMCs. This TCR was sampled from a woman aged 30 to 39 in good health and CMV-seronegative. The rearrangement uses TRBV9 and TRBJ2-2, with 7 bases lining up with TRBD1. DNA of the CDR3: TGTGCCAGCAGCCCTTACTGGGACAGAGAAACCGGGGAGCTGTTTTTT. It translates to CASSPYWDRETGELFF. Filled out from reference TRBV9 and TRBJ2-2, the complete variable domain reads DSGVTQTPKHLITATGQRVTLRCSPRSGDLSVYWYQQSLDQGLQFLIQYYNGEERAKGNILERFSAQQFPDLHSELNLSSLELGDSALYFCASSPYWDRETGELFFGEGSRLTVL.